A selection of T cell receptor beta chains follows, all from one sample in a study of blood T cell repertoires in COVID-19. Assay used: immunoSEQ multiplex PCR; TCRdb lists only in-frame clones, some missing. The sample contains about 200,000 clones, about 82% of which appear only once. Source material: peripheral blood. The receptors were gathered from a man aged 55 to 70 with COVID-19, enrolled during active disease. CDR3s include the opening cysteine and the closing phenylalanine or tryptophan. A D gene is named only where the DNA matches it firmly. The listing skips clone size in some rows; elsewhere it reads once, few, many or a size class.

cdr3_nt: TGTGCCAGCAGGCGCGGAGTGGGGGCGAATCAGCCCCAGCATTTT
cdr3_aa: CASRRGVGANQPQHF
d_call: .
v_call: TRBV27
clone_size: .
j_call: TRBJ1-5

cdr3_nt: TGCGCCAGCAGCTTGAGTAGCTCTGGAAACACCATATATTTT
cdr3_aa: CASSLSSSGNTIYF
d_call: .
v_call: TRBV5-1
clone_size: .
j_call: TRBJ1-3

cdr3_nt: TGTGCCAGCAGTTCAAACAAAAAAAACACCGGGGAGCTGTTTTTT
cdr3_aa: CASSSNKKNTGELFF
d_call: .
v_call: TRBV27
clone_size: .
j_call: TRBJ2-2

cdr3_nt: TGTGCCAGCAAGACAGGGCCCATGCCGACTGAAGCTTTCTTT
cdr3_aa: CASKTGPMPTEAFF
d_call: TRBD1
v_call: TRBV25-1
clone_size: .
j_call: TRBJ1-1

cdr3_nt: TGTGCCAGCAGCGTTGAGGGGAGGACAGATACGCAGTATTTT
cdr3_aa: CASSVEGRTDTQYF
d_call: .
v_call: TRBV9
clone_size: .
j_call: TRBJ2-3

cdr3_nt: TGTGCCAGCAGCTCTCAGGGCTGGACTAATGAAAAACTGTTTTTT
cdr3_aa: CASSSQGWTNEKLFF
d_call: .
v_call: TRBV7-2
clone_size: once
j_call: TRBJ1-4

cdr3_nt: TGTGCCAGCAGCGCTCGGGGGATCAAGCCCCAGCATTTT
cdr3_aa: CASSARGIKPQHF
d_call: .
v_call: TRBV3-1/TRBV3-2
clone_size: .
j_call: TRBJ1-5

cdr3_nt: TGTGCCAGCAGCTTGGGGCAGAATCAGCCCCAGCATTTT
cdr3_aa: CASSLGQNQPQHF
d_call: .
v_call: TRBV5-6
clone_size: .
j_call: TRBJ1-5

cdr3_nt: TGTGCCAGCAGGTCACCAGGACAGGGCAACCTCTATGGCTACACCTTC
cdr3_aa: CASRSPGQGNLYGYTF
d_call: TRBD1
v_call: TRBV28
clone_size: few
j_call: TRBJ1-2

cdr3_nt: TGCGCCAGCAGCGTGGACGGTAGCAATCAGCCCCAGCATTTT
cdr3_aa: CASSVDGSNQPQHF
d_call: .
v_call: TRBV5-1
clone_size: .
j_call: TRBJ1-5

cdr3_nt: TGTGCCAGCAGCCCCCAGGGGGATACGCAGTATTTT
cdr3_aa: CASSPQGDTQYF
d_call: .
v_call: TRBV7-3
clone_size: .
j_call: TRBJ2-3

cdr3_nt: TGTGCCAGTAGTATCTTAGCAGGGGATCGGGACACTGAAGCTTTCTTT
cdr3_aa: CASSILAGDRDTEAFF
d_call: .
v_call: TRBV19
clone_size: .
j_call: TRBJ1-1

cdr3_nt: TGTGCCAGCAGCGTGACTGATAGCTCTGGGGCCAACGTCCTGACTTTC
cdr3_aa: CASSVTDSSGANVLTF
d_call: .
v_call: TRBV9
clone_size: .
j_call: TRBJ2-6

cdr3_nt: TGTGCCAGCAGCCAACGACAGGGGCGCCAGCCCCAGCATTTT
cdr3_aa: CASSQRQGRQPQHF
d_call: TRBD1
v_call: TRBV3-1/TRBV3-2
clone_size: few
j_call: TRBJ1-5

cdr3_nt: TGTGCCAGCAGGACTACAGGGCAGAATTCACCCCTCCACTTT
cdr3_aa: CASRTTGQNSPLHF
d_call: .
v_call: TRBV7-9
clone_size: once
j_call: TRBJ1-6

cdr3_nt: TGTGCCATCAAAGCTTCCGGGACAGGGAACACTGAAGCTTTCTTT
cdr3_aa: CAIKASGTGNTEAFF
d_call: TRBD1
v_call: TRBV10-3
clone_size: .
j_call: TRBJ1-1

cdr3_nt: TGTGCTAGTGGCCCCAGGACAACTTCCTCCTACAATGAGCAGTTCTTC
cdr3_aa: CASGPRTTSSYNEQFF
d_call: .
v_call: TRBV12-5
clone_size: once
j_call: TRBJ2-1

cdr3_nt: TGTGCCAGCAGTCCCAGCGGGAACTCCTACGAGCAGTACTTC
cdr3_aa: CASSPSGNSYEQYF
d_call: TRBD2
v_call: TRBV13
clone_size: .
j_call: TRBJ2-7

cdr3_nt: TGTGCCACCGACAGGGGGGAATACACTGAAGCTTTCTTT
cdr3_aa: CATDRGEYTEAFF
d_call: TRBD1
v_call: TRBV7-9
clone_size: .
j_call: TRBJ1-1

cdr3_nt: TGTGCCAGCAGCTCCTCCGGACAGGGTCGCCACGAGCAGTACTTC
cdr3_aa: CASSSSGQGRHEQYF
d_call: TRBD1
v_call: TRBV7-9
clone_size: .
j_call: TRBJ2-7

cdr3_nt: TGCAGCGTTGGACATGCCAACACTGAAGCTTTCTTT
cdr3_aa: CSVGHANTEAFF
d_call: .
v_call: TRBV29-1
clone_size: .
j_call: TRBJ1-1

cdr3_nt: TGCGCCAGCAGCCGGGACAGGGGTCGAGATACGCAGTATTTT
cdr3_aa: CASSRDRGRDTQYF
d_call: TRBD1
v_call: TRBV5-1
clone_size: .
j_call: TRBJ2-3

cdr3_nt: TGTGCCACTCAGGGTTACGAGGACACTGAAGCTTTCTTT
cdr3_aa: CATQGYEDTEAFF
d_call: .
v_call: TRBV10-3
clone_size: .
j_call: TRBJ1-1

cdr3_nt: TGTGCCAGCAGCACTGCAGGTTTCAATCAGCCCCAGCATTTT
cdr3_aa: CASSTAGFNQPQHF
d_call: .
v_call: TRBV7-2
clone_size: few
j_call: TRBJ1-5

cdr3_nt: TGTGCCATCAGTGGGACAGGGGGCAGTGGGGAGACCCAGTACTTC
cdr3_aa: CAISGTGGSGETQYF
d_call: TRBD1
v_call: TRBV10-3
clone_size: .
j_call: TRBJ2-5

cdr3_nt: TGTGCCAGCAGTTCAGGGGGAACCTATGGCTACACCTTC
cdr3_aa: CASSSGGTYGYTF
d_call: TRBD1
v_call: TRBV12-3/TRBV12-4
clone_size: .
j_call: TRBJ1-2

cdr3_nt: TGTGCCTGGAGTACATGGGGCCATGGCTACACCTTC
cdr3_aa: CAWSTWGHGYTF
d_call: .
v_call: TRBV30
clone_size: .
j_call: TRBJ1-2

cdr3_nt: TGTGCCACCAGTGATTGGGAGGTGGCCAGCACGAACACCGGGGAGCTGTTTTTT
cdr3_aa: CATSDWEVASTNTGELFF
d_call: .
v_call: TRBV24-1
clone_size: .
j_call: TRBJ2-2

cdr3_nt: TGTGCCAGCAGCCAAGTCTACAGCACAGATACGCAGTATTTT
cdr3_aa: CASSQVYSTDTQYF
d_call: .
v_call: TRBV3-1/TRBV3-2
clone_size: .
j_call: TRBJ2-3

cdr3_nt: TGTGCCAGCAGCTTAAAGGGACAGAACACCGGGGAGCTGTTTTTT
cdr3_aa: CASSLKGQNTGELFF
d_call: .
v_call: TRBV7-9
clone_size: .
j_call: TRBJ2-2

cdr3_nt: TGTGCCAGCAGTGTCTCCGGACAGGGCTATGGCTACACCTTC
cdr3_aa: CASSVSGQGYGYTF
d_call: TRBD1
v_call: TRBV25-1
clone_size: .
j_call: TRBJ1-2

cdr3_nt: TGTGCCAGCAGTGAGACAGGCTCTGGAAACACCATATATTTT
cdr3_aa: CASSETGSGNTIYF
d_call: .
v_call: TRBV6-1
clone_size: .
j_call: TRBJ1-3

cdr3_nt: TGTGCCAGCAGCCTCAGGGCTCTGGGTGAAGCTTTCTTT
cdr3_aa: CASSLRALGEAFF
d_call: .
v_call: TRBV27
clone_size: .
j_call: TRBJ1-1

cdr3_nt: TGTGCCAGCAGCCCCTACGCGGGACGGCCGAACACTGAAGCTTTCTTT
cdr3_aa: CASSPYAGRPNTEAFF
d_call: .
v_call: TRBV5-4
clone_size: .
j_call: TRBJ1-1

cdr3_nt: TGTGCCAGCAGAACAGGGGGAGGGACCGGGGAGCTGTTTTTT
cdr3_aa: CASRTGGGTGELFF
d_call: .
v_call: TRBV7-8
clone_size: .
j_call: TRBJ2-2

cdr3_nt: TGTGCCAGCAGTCCCTGGGACAGCCCCTATGGCTACACCTTC
cdr3_aa: CASSPWDSPYGYTF
d_call: TRBD1
v_call: TRBV6-5
clone_size: few
j_call: TRBJ1-2

cdr3_nt: TGCGCCAGCAGCCAAGATCCAGGCAGGGGACAGCCCCAGCATTTT
cdr3_aa: CASSQDPGRGQPQHF
d_call: .
v_call: TRBV4-1
clone_size: .
j_call: TRBJ1-5

cdr3_nt: TGTGCCAGCAGCCGGGACAGGGGATCTGAAGCTTTCTTT
cdr3_aa: CASSRDRGSEAFF
d_call: TRBD1
v_call: TRBV7-9
clone_size: .
j_call: TRBJ1-1

cdr3_nt: TGTGCCAGCAGTTGGGCCAGTAATTCACCCCTCCACTTT
cdr3_aa: CASSWASNSPLHF
d_call: .
v_call: TRBV6-2/TRBV6-3
clone_size: .
j_call: TRBJ1-6

cdr3_nt: TGTGCCAGCAGCCAAGCCCGACAGAGCTATGGCTACACCTTC
cdr3_aa: CASSQARQSYGYTF
d_call: .
v_call: TRBV3-1/TRBV3-2
clone_size: .
j_call: TRBJ1-2

cdr3_nt: TGTGCCAGCAGTTTCAGGAATTCACCCCTCCACTTT
cdr3_aa: CASSFRNSPLHF
d_call: .
v_call: TRBV6-6
clone_size: .
j_call: TRBJ1-6